This passage covers 7 T cell receptor beta chains from one sample sequenced in a study of T-cell memory formation after mild COVID-19 (dated by TCRdb to the early 2020s). To prepare the library, 5' RACE was applied. TCRdb shows the sequencer as Illumina NovaSeq 6000. Using fastp trimming at Q25 and MiXCR clonotype assembly, TCRdb reanalyzed the public sequencing data and kept in-frame beta chains. Here each entry gathers all rows of one CDR3 protein and keeps the most common genes and DNA. Present in this sample are about 350,000 distinct CDR3 sequences, around 15% of which were seen just once. Together, the top ten hold 22% of the sample. The sample was PBMCs or a T cell subset sorted from them (not recorded which). Receptors were obtained from a man aged 18 to 30 who had mild COVID-19 (a few samples of this study predate the infection). The sample titles of this study are shuffled in the database, so cell type and time point are left out; the donor was told from shared clones.

V is TRBV5-1 and J is TRBJ1-4, with 7 bases that match TRBD1. The CDR3 is 16 amino acids. Germline V lookup: CDR1 SGHRS, CDR2 YFSETQ. V shed 4 bases, J shed 4 bases, and the junction held 10 bases outside the gene matches. The CDR3 loop is CASSLTGERGNEKLFF. For the CDR3, the DNA is TGCGCCAGCAGCCTTACAGGGGAGAGGGGTAATGAAAAACTGTTTTTT.

This clonotype was detected a few times. The chain employs TRBV15 and TRBJ1-1, with D possibly matching TRBD1 (5 bases). Deletions cut 0 bases from V and 5 bases from J, with 19 bases between. Germline CDR1 LNHNV, CDR2 YYDKDF (reference sequence). The CDR3 spans 17 residues. The CDR3 coding sequence is TGTGCCACCAGCAGAGACCCCCGGGGGGGGAGGAAAACTGAAGCTTTCTTT. The encoded protein is CATSRDPRGGRKTEAFF.

This CDR3 reads CASSRDRGAAKNIQYF. For the CDR3, the DNA is TGCGCCAGCAGCAGAGACAGGGGGGCAGCCAAAAACATTCAGTACTTC. The V call is TRBV4-1, the J call TRBJ2-4; 9 nucleotides align to TRBD1. Germline CDR1 and CDR2: MGHRA and YSYEKL. The V gene end was trimmed by 5 bases and the J gene end by 0 bases; junction bases not matched to a gene: 5. This CDR3 comprises 16 residues.

The V call is TRBV7-7, the J call TRBJ2-3; 9 nucleotides line up with TRBD2. This CDR3 comprises 15 residues. Looked up from germline, CDR1 is SSHAT and CDR2 is FNYEAQ (reference sequence). CDR3 sequence reads: CASGEGLASTDTQYF. In DNA, the CDR3 is TGTGCTAGCGGGGAGGGACTAGCTAGCACAGATACGCAGTATTTT.

V and J are TRBV7-3 and TRBJ2-3; no clear D gene. Trimming stripped 0 bases from V and 8 bases from J, with 15 bases between. The CDR3 spans 15 residues. CDR1 is SGHTA and CDR2 is FQGTGA in the germline V gene. The CDR3 is CASSLTGDPSVTQYF. The CDR3 region has the DNA TGTGCCAGCAGCTTAACCGGAGATCCCAGCGTTACGCAGTATTTT.

This clonotype was detected many times. The chain recombines TRBV7-9 with TRBJ1-6; D is uncertain. Germline lookup yields CDR1 SEHNR and CDR2 FQNEAQ (reference sequence). V gave up 3 bases and J gave up 4 bases, with 13 bases separating them. CDR3 size: 16 residues. CDR3 residues: CASSFATTWYNSPLHF. The DNA of the CDR3 is TGTGCCAGCAGCTTTGCGACGACCTGGTATAATTCACCCCTCCACTTT.

The sample holds many counts of this clonotype. This rearrangement joins TRBV6-5 to TRBJ2-2; D is possibly TRBD1 (6 bases). The CDR3 consists of 17 residues. The germline gives CDR1 MNHEY, CDR2 SVGAGI. V was clipped by 2 bases and J by 4 bases, with 17 bases between them. CDR3 bases: TGTGCCAGCAGTTACGAACGGTACAGGGTCGGCACCGGGGAGCTGTTTTTT. It translates to CASSYERYRVGTGELFF.